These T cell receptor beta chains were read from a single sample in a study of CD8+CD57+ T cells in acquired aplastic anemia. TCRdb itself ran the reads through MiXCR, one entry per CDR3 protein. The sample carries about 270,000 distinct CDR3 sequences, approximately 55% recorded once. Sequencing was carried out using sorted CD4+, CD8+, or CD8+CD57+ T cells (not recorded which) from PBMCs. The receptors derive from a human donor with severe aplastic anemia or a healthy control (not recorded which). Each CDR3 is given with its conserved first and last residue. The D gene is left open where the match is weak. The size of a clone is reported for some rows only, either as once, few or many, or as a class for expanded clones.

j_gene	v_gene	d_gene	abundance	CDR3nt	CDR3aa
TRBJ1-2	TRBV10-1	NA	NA	TGTGCCAGCACCTTAACCGGGGCAGCCTTCCCCAACTATGGCTACACCTTC	CASTLTGAAFPNYGYTF
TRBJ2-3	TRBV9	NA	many	TGTGCCAGCAGCCTCAAAGTAGGAGGGTTCGATACGCAGTATTTT	CASSLKVGGFDTQYF
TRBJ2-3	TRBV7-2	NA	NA	TGTGCCAGCAGCGGACTGCAGTATTTT	CASSGLQYF
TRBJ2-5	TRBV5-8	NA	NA	TGTGCCAGCAGCTCGACGGGACATTTGGAGACCCAGTACTTC	CASSSTGHLETQYF
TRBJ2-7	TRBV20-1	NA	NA	TGCAGTGCTAGAGCGGGCCCCTACGAGCAGTACTTC	CSARAGPYEQYF
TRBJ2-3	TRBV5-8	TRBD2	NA	TGTGCCAGCAGCTTCAGCGGGGGGGCGGATACGCAGTATTTT	CASSFSGGADTQYF
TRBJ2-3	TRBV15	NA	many	TGTGCCACCAGCCCCACCCGGATGGGCACAGATACGCAGTATTTT	CATSPTRMGTDTQYF
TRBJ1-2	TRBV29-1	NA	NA	TGCAGCGTTGAGGATGAGGGCCTCGGCGGCTACACCTTC	CSVEDEGLGGYTF
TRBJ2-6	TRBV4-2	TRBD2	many	TGTGCCAGCAGCCAAGATGAGCGGGGGGGATCTGGGGCCAACGTCCTGACTTTC	CASSQDERGGSGANVLTF
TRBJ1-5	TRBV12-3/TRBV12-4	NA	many	TGTGCCAGCAACCTACAGGGCGGAGGACAGCCCCAGCATTTT	CASNLQGGGQPQHF
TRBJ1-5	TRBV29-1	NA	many	TGCAGCGTTGCTATTACACTGGGGGATCAGCCCCAGCATTTT	CSVAITLGDQPQHF
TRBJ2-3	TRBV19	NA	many	TGTGCCAGTAGTATGGACACTTCTAGCACAGATACGCAGTATTTT	CASSMDTSSTDTQYF
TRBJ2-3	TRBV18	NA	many	TGTGCCAGCACAGCGATGGATACGCAGTATTTT	CASTAMDTQYF
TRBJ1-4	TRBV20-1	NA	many	TGCAGTGCTACAGGGGCCGGTAATGAAAAACTGTTTTTT	CSATGAGNEKLFF
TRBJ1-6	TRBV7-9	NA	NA	TGTGCCAGCAGCTCAACCGGGACCCATTCACCCCTCCACTTT	CASSSTGTHSPLHF
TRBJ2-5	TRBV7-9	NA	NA	TGTGCCAGCAGCTTAGAAACAGGGCCCCAAGAGACCCAGTACTTC	CASSLETGPQETQYF
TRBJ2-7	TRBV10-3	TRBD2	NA	TGTGCCATCAGTCAGGGACTAGGCTCCTACGAGCAGTACTTC	CAISQGLGSYEQYF
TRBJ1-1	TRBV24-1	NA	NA	TGTGCCACCAGTGAAGGAGGGGGGGGGAACACTGAAGCTTTCTTT	CATSEGGGGNTEAFF
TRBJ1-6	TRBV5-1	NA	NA	TGCGCCAGCAGCCCTGGGACTACCTCACCCCTCCACTTT	CASSPGTTSPLHF
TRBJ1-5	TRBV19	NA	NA	TGTGCCAGTAGTGCGACAGGACTCAATCAGCCCCAGCATTTT	CASSATGLNQPQHF
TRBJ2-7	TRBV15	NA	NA	TGTGCCACCAGCAGAGAGCCGGGCTCCTACGAGCAGTACTTC	CATSREPGSYEQYF
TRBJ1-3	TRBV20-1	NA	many	TGCAGTGCCCGGAGGGAGGGGCCAGACACCATATATTTT	CSARREGPDTIYF